This T cell receptor (beta chain) was obtained from a study of blood T cell repertoires in COVID-19. Study-level information: PBMCs, B-cell-depleted T cells, or T cells provided the cDNA or gDNA that made up the material.

As processed by the authors: Estimation of nucleated cell counts was performed using reference gene primer amplification. The table came from immunoSEQ multiplex PCR; TCRdb's copy has only in-frame clones and leaves some out. That table supplies the V and J calls and clone size; D and trimming were determined from the DNA. This table has 90,000 or so clones, about 88% appearing once. CDR1 and CDR2 from the germline V gene are SEHNR and FQNEAQ (reference sequence). CDR3 length: 12 residues. Trimming removed 5 bases from V and 5 bases from J, with 9 bases in between. Sequences were obtained from peripheral blood. The V gene is TRBV7-9, the J gene TRBJ2-5; no clear D gene. The sequence derives from an elderly woman with active COVID-19. The CDR3: CASSPYPETQYF. The CDR3 coding sequence is TGTGCCAGCAGCCCCTACCCCGAGACCCAGTACTTC.